The clone carrying this T cell receptor beta chain was counted many times. No antigen is known for it. Time point reported: persistent/refractory GD, antithyroid drugs over 5 years with positive TRAb. Extracted RNA from PBMCs served as the source of the TCR library. The patients included were those that came from an endocrinology department in Xi'an, China. The data originate from a study of regulatory T cells in long-lasting Graves disease. Study-wide background: The study counted Graves' disease as persistent given over 5 years of antithyroid drugs and positive TSH receptor antibodies. Study-wide points: What was studied was peripheral blood only, and not thyroid tissue. Patients with persistent disease showed a bias toward TRBV28, TRBJ1-2 and TRBJ2-5.

iRepertoire HTBI primers and Arm-PCR of CDR3 regions built TCR beta libraries. TCRdb independently ran MiXCR on the multiplex PCR reads; one entry per CDR3 protein. The sample records about 470,000 distinct CDR3 sequences, 20% to 25% being singletons. This CDR3 has 15 residues. Germline lookup yields CDR1 MDHEN and CDR2 SYDVKM. V was clipped by 6 bases and J by 1 base, with 13 bases between them. This chain connects TRBV28 to TRBJ1-3, with D tentatively TRBD1 (6 bases). This sequence was found in a female donor with Graves disease. This specimen consisted of peripheral blood mononuclear cells (PBMCs), obtained when the disease was refractory, from a patient treated with antithyroid drugs. This chain's CDR3 is CASSPGTSSGNTIYF. The CDR3 DNA is TGTGCCAGCAGCCCCGGGACATCTTCTGGAAACACCATATATTTT.